The source of this TCR beta chain is a study of vaccination and CD4 T cells after COVID-19. Trimming cost V 10 bases and J 1 base, with 16 bases left between them. This CDR3 has 15 residues. CDR1 is SGHTA, CDR2 FQGNSA, per germline. The time point denotes: late sampling 161 to 241 days after vaccination in a few convalescent patients. Treatment denoted: roughly nine-day PBMC culture with coronavirus spike peptide pools or control peptides (ViraFEST assay). Half-medium replacement with fresh IL-2 medium took place on days 3 and 7. Scientists ran DNA taken from cultured CD4+ T cells through the Oncomine TCR Beta short-read assay for sequencing. TCRdb reprocessed the PCR reads via MiXCR and lists one record per CDR3 protein. The sample contains 20,000 to 30,000 distinct CDR3 sequences, 28% of which appear only once. Notes on this clonotype: The target antigen is unknown.

The receptor was isolated from a human donor who had recovered from COVID-19. The sample consisted of CD4+ T cells from blood, cultured in vitro, taken about 7 months after SARS-CoV-2 vaccination. The V and J genes are TRBV7-2 and TRBJ2-2; tentatively, D is TRBD1 or TRBD2 (5 bases each). The CDR3 DNA sequence: TGTGCCACCCATTACGGGGCCGAGAACACCGGGGAGCTGTTTTTT. As protein: CATHYGAENTGELFF.